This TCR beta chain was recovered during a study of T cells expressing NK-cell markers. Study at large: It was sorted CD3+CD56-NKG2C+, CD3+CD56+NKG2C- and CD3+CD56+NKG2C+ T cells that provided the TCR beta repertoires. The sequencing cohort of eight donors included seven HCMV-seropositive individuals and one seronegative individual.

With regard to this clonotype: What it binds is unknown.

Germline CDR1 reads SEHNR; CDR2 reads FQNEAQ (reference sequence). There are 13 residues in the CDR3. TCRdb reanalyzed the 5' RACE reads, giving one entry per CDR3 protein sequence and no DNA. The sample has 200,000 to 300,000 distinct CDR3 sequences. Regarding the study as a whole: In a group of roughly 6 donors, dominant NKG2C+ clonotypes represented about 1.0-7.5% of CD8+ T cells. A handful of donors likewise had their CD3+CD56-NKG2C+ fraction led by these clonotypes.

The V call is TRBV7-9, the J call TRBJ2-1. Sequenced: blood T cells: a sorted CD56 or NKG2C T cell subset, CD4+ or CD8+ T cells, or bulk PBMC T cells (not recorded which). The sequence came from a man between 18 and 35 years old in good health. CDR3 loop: CASSLKGVYGEFF.